A single sample is the source of the 4 T cell receptor beta chains below, sequenced in a study of T cell responses to AZD1222 COVID-19 vaccine. Profiling relied on immunoSEQ multiplex PCR, and the TCRdb table lists in-frame clones only, not all of them. Counted here are 100,000 to 150,000 clones, 88% occurring once; the ten biggest clones make up 4% to 5.5%. This material consisted of peripheral blood, taken on day 0 of AZD1222 vaccination. Every receptor here comes from an adult in good health.

The chain joins TRBV7-9 to TRBJ1-5; D uncertain. V lost 2 bases and J 3 bases, leaving 8 bases between the germline ends. The V gene's germline CDR1 is SEHNR and CDR2 FQNEAQ (reference sequence). The CDR3 contains 14 residues. CDR3 in amino acids: CASSLIGDNQPQHF. CDR3 in DNA: TGTGCCAGCAGCTTAATCGGTGACAATCAGCCCCAGCATTTT. Supplemented by reference TRBV7-9 and TRBJ1-5, the full variable domain reads DTGVSQNPRHKITKRGQNVTFRCDPISEHNRLYWYRQTLGQGPEFLTYFQNEAQLEKSRLLSDRFSAERPKGSFSTLEIQRTEQGDSAMYLCASSLIGDNQPQHFGDGTRLSIL.

This chain links TRBV9 with TRBJ2-5; D unresolved. The germline V and J ends were trimmed by 0 bases and 1 base, with 10 bases remaining between them. CDR1 is SGDLS, CDR2 YYNGEE, per germline. The CDR3 is 15 amino acids. CDR3 in DNA: TGTGCCAGCAGCGTAGGGGGATCGGCCCAAGAGACCCAGTACTTC. It encodes CASSVGGSAQETQYF. The entire variable domain, with the rest obtained from reference TRBV9 and TRBJ2-5, is as follows: DSGVTQTPKHLITATGQRVTLRCSPRSGDLSVYWYQQSLDQGLQFLIQYYNGEERAKGNILERFSAQQFPDLHSELNLSSLELGDSALYFCASSVGGSAQETQYFGPGTRLLVL.

The chain recombines TRBV6-4 with TRBJ2-3, with 10 bases aligning to TRBD2. This CDR3 contains 15 residues. V shed 9 bases, J shed 2 bases, and the junction held 8 bases outside the gene matches. Germline-derived CDR1 and CDR2 are MRHNA and SNTAGT. In DNA form, the CDR3 reads TGTGCCAGTTCCTCTAGCGGGGGCTTCACAGATACGCAGTATTTT. This codes for CASSSSGGFTDTQYF.

V is TRBV10-2 and J is TRBJ2-7; TRBD2 aligns across 8 bases. Germline CDR1 and CDR2: WSHSY and SAAADI. J was trimmed by 2 bases and V by 6 bases; bases with no gene match: 6. The CDR3 loop spans 14 amino acids. For the CDR3, the DNA is TGCGCCAGCAGCAAGCGGGGGCCTACCTACGAGCAGTACTTC. Its protein is CASSKRGPTYEQYF.